Following are 26 T cell receptor beta chains from one sample sequenced in a study of cytomegalovirus exposure and HLA in healthy donors. Both 60 Vbeta primers and 13 Jbeta primers went into the PCR. TCRdb's table, derived via immunoSEQ multiplex PCR, lists solely in-frame clones and lacks some. This sample has around 180,000 clones; just over 75% occur once, and the top ten carry 1.4%. The specimen was PBMCs. All receptors derive from a woman aged 25 to 39 in good health and CMV-seropositive.

V is TRBV19 and J is TRBJ1-3; no firm D call. V was pared by 7 bases and J by 4 bases, with 20 bases between. The CDR3 runs 16 residues. CDR1 LNHDA and CDR2 SQIVND come from the germline V gene (reference sequence). The CDR3 DNA follows: TGTGCCAGTAATCCATCACCCGGGTTGCAGGGAAACACCATATATTTT. Protein: CASNPSPGLQGNTIYF.

This chain joins TRBV15 and TRBJ2-3; 7 bases agree with TRBD2. Germline V CDR1 and CDR2: LNHNV, YYDKDF (reference sequence). This CDR3 region has 15 residues. V was clipped by 5 bases and J by 2 bases; unmatched bases: 7. CDR3 DNA: TGTGCCACCAGCGAGCGGGACCGCAACACAGATACGCAGTATTTT. It translates to CATSERDRNTDTQYF. Supplemented by reference TRBV15 and TRBJ2-3, the full variable domain reads DAMVIQNPRYQVTQFGKPVTLSCSQTLNHNVMYWYQQKSSQAPKLLFHYYDKDFNNEADTPDNFQSRRPNTSFCFLDIRSPGLGDTAMYLCATSERDRNTDTQYFGPGTRLTVL.

The chain is built from TRBV10-3 and TRBJ2-7; D might be TRBD2 (8 bases). The CDR3 sequence is 14 residues long. Per the germline V gene, CDR1 is ENHRY and CDR2 is SYGVKD. V shed 11 bases and J shed 2 bases, with 19 bases lying between them. The CDR3 reads CAVREGANTYEQYF. The CDR3 DNA follows: TGTGCCGTTCGGGAGGGGGCAAACACCTACGAGCAGTACTTC.

The chain uses TRBV28 and TRBJ2-2; 11 bases fit TRBD2. This CDR3 has 18 residues. The germline CDR1 and CDR2 sequences are MDHEN and SYDVKM. Germline trimming cut 2 bases from V and 4 bases from J; bases unmatched to any gene: 9. The CDR3 protein is CASSLGTSGWGGTGELFF. Written as DNA, the CDR3 is TGTGCCAGCAGTTTAGGGACTAGCGGATGGGGTGGCACCGGGGAGCTGTTTTTT.

The chain carries TRBV4-3 and TRBJ2-7; D gene ambiguous. Trimming pared 2 bases from V and 3 bases from J, leaving 8 bases between. CDR3 length: 13 residues. Germline CDR1 reads LGHNA; CDR2 reads YSLEER. CDR3 sequence reads: CASSQSDYYEQYF. CDR3 nucleotide sequence: TGCGCCAGCAGCCAATCAGATTACTACGAGCAGTACTTC.

This clone appeared a few times. V usage is TRBV7-6 and J usage is TRBJ2-7; 7 nucleotides line up with TRBD2. V trimming: 1 base; J trimming: 3 bases; junction bases outside the gene matches: 12. The CDR3 has 17 residues. Germline CDR1 and CDR2: SGHVS and FNYEAQ. As DNA, the CDR3 is TGTGCCAGCAGCTTAGGGGGGGGGTCTACTCCCCTCTACGAGCAGTACTTC. This translates into CASSLGGGSTPLYEQYF.

The J gene is TRBJ1-2, the V gene TRBV11-2; 8 nucleotides line up with TRBD1. Germline CDR1 and CDR2: SGHAT and FQNNGV. Trimming cost V 3 bases and J 5 bases; bases outside gene matches: 5. This CDR3 contains 14 residues. CDR3 amino acids: CASSLQGAVYGYTF. Here the CDR3 DNA reads TGTGCCAGCAGCTTGCAGGGGGCGGTATATGGCTACACCTTC.

This clone was seen only a few times. The rearrangement links TRBV18 to TRBJ1-2, with D maybe TRBD1 (6 bases). This CDR3 comprises 13 residues. Trimming removed 1 base at V and 5 bases at J, with 8 bases between. In germline, CDR1 is KGHSH, CDR2 LQKENI. The CDR3 spells CASSPQGVYGYTF. The CDR3 DNA is TGTGCCAGCTCACCACAGGGGGTGTATGGCTACACCTTC.

This chain joins TRBV19 and TRBJ2-3, with 11 bases fitting TRBD2. The germline V gene encodes CDR1 LNHDA and CDR2 SQIVND (reference sequence). The CDR3 runs 15 residues. Trimming took 6 bases from V and 5 from J; bases not matched to a gene: 7. CDR3 in amino acids: CASSRLAGTLDTQYF. The CDR3 DNA reads TGTGCCAGTAGCCGACTAGCGGGGACCTTAGATACGCAGTATTTT.

The chain employs TRBV28 and TRBJ1-2; D gene ambiguous. V lost 2 bases and J 8 bases, leaving 21 bases between the germline ends. Per germline, CDR1 MDHEN and CDR2 SYDVKM. The CDR3 runs to 16 residues. The CDR3 reads CASSLDLRLGSGGYTF. For the CDR3, the DNA is TGTGCCAGCAGTTTAGATCTCCGACTGGGTTCGGGAGGCTACACCTTC.

The V and J genes are TRBV7-2 and TRBJ2-5; a weak D match, TRBD1 (6 bases). Deletions cut 5 bases from V and 9 bases from J, with 19 bases between. Germline V gene lookup returns CDR1 SGHTA and CDR2 FQGNSA. The CDR3 is 14 residues long. Here the CDR3 reads CASSLPDRRGSQYF. The CDR3 nucleotides are TGTGCCAGCAGCCTTCCGGACAGAAGAGGGTCCCAGTACTTC.

The chain has TRBV4-1 and TRBJ2-7; tentatively, D is TRBD2 (5 bases). Germline CDR1 and CDR2: MGHRA and YSYEKL. The CDR3 contains 15 residues. V lost 1 base and J 6 bases, leaving 16 bases between the germline ends. CDR3 in amino acids: CASSQVTSNLAEQYF. The DNA for the CDR3 is TGCGCCAGCAGCCAAGTAACTAGTAATTTGGCCGAGCAGTACTTC.

The sample holds a few counts of this clone. The gene calls are TRBV5-4 and TRBJ2-3; 10 bases are a match to TRBD1. The V gene's germline CDR1 is SGHNT and CDR2 YYREEE (reference sequence). This CDR3 has 16 amino acids. J gave up 4 bases and V 0 bases, and 5 bases lay outside the gene matches. CDR3 coding DNA: TGTGCCAGCAGCTTGGGGGACAGGGGTGGTGCAGATACGCAGTATTTT. Amino acid sequence: CASSLGDRGGADTQYF.

This rearrangement joins TRBV5-1 to TRBJ2-5; 10 bases are shared with TRBD2. Per the germline V gene, CDR1 is SGHRS and CDR2 is YFSETQ. The CDR3 is made up of 17 amino acids. V was pared by 0 bases and J by 4 bases, with 9 bases of the junction left unmatched. Here the CDR3 DNA reads TGCGCCAGCAGCTTGGGAAGCTCTAGCGGGAGAGGAGAGACCCAGTACTTC. As protein: CASSLGSSSGRGETQYF.

V gene TRBV27 combines with J gene TRBJ2-1; 11 positions agree with TRBD2. V was clipped by 3 bases and J by 9 bases; unmatched bases: 10. Germline CDR1 and CDR2: MNHEY and SMNVEV (reference sequence). The CDR3 is 16 residues long. The CDR3 reads CASSLAQLAGVTEQFF. The CDR3, as DNA: TGTGCCAGCAGTTTGGCCCAACTAGCGGGAGTTACTGAGCAGTTCTTC.

The CDR3 nucleotides are TGTGCCAGCAGCTTGGTCGTTACAGCGGCAGATACGCAGTATTTT. Its translation is CASSLVVTAADTQYF. This chain joins TRBV5-8 and TRBJ2-3; the D gene is possibly TRBD2 (5 bases). V was trimmed by 0 bases and J by 4 bases, leaving 12 bases between them. There are 15 residues in the CDR3. CDR1 SGHTS and CDR2 YDEGEE come from the germline V gene. Using reference TRBV5-8 and TRBJ2-3 for the parts outside the CDR3, the full variable domain is EAGVTQSPTHLIKTRGQQATLRCSPISGHTSVYWYQQALGLGLQFLLWYDEGEERNRGNFPPRFSGRQFPNYSSELNVNALELEDSALYLCASSLVVTAADTQYFGPGTRLTVL.

This clone has only a few counts. The J gene is TRBJ2-3, the V gene TRBV28; 9 bases match TRBD2. J was trimmed by 4 bases and V by 10 bases; bases with no gene match: 9. The CDR3 loop spans 14 amino acids. Germline lookup yields CDR1 MDHEN and CDR2 SYDVKM. The CDR3 here is CAIKGQREADTQYF. DNA for the CDR3: TGTGCCATCAAGGGGCAGCGGGAGGCAGATACGCAGTATTTT.

This clone was detected a few times. The genes are TRBV6-6 and TRBJ1-1; TRBD1 matches 7 bases. The germline V gene encodes CDR1 MNHNY and CDR2 SVGAGI (reference sequence). With 6 bases clipped from V and 10 bases from J, the junction kept 8 bases outside the gene matches. The CDR3 totals 12 residues. The CDR3 DNA follows: TGTGCCAGCAGCACAGGACAGGCGGGAGCTTTCTTT. This encodes CASSTGQAGAFF.

This clone was counted between two and nine times. The chain uses TRBV27 and TRBJ1-4; 10 bases agree with TRBD1. The CDR3 length is 16 residues. Trimming cost V 3 bases and J 5 bases; bases outside gene matches: 6. The germline gives CDR1 MNHEY, CDR2 SMNVEV (reference sequence). The DNA for the CDR3 is TGTGCCAGCAGTTTTGACAGGGGGCTCGGGAATGAAAAACTGTTTTTT. It is translated as CASSFDRGLGNEKLFF.

This clone has a single count. The rearrangement uses TRBV27 and TRBJ1-2, with D maybe TRBD1 (6 bases). Germline CDR1 MNHEY, CDR2 SMNVEV (reference sequence). Trimming removed 3 bases at V and 6 bases at J, with 11 bases between. The CDR3 consists of 13 residues. The CDR3 DNA reads as TGTGCCAGCAGTTTGAGACAGGAGCATGGCTACACCTTC. It encodes CASSLRQEHGYTF.

This sequence joins TRBV6-6 and TRBJ1-1; tentatively, D is TRBD1 (6 bases). V was trimmed by 4 bases and J by 8 bases, leaving 11 bases between them. From germline, CDR1 is MNHNY and CDR2 SVGAGI (reference sequence). The CDR3 is 12 residues long. The CDR3: CASSFLQGEAFF. The CDR3 coding sequence is TGTGCCAGCAGTTTCCTACAGGGCGAAGCTTTCTTT.

This clone showed up just once. The rearrangement joins TRBV4-1 to TRBJ2-3; possibly TRBD1 for D (5 bases). Germline values: CDR1 MGHRA, CDR2 YSYEKL. The CDR3 totals 16 residues. Trimming removed 0 bases from V and 7 bases from J, with 17 bases in between. This CDR3 reads CASSQDKGQALYTQYF. CDR3 in DNA: TGCGCCAGCAGCCAAGATAAGGGGCAGGCTCTCTATACGCAGTATTTT.

The chain couples TRBV2 to TRBJ1-1; tentatively, D is TRBD1 (6 bases). The V and J ends lost 5 bases and 0 bases respectively, with 10 bases between them. Germline V gives CDR1 SNHLY, CDR2 FYNNEI. The CDR3 contains 14 residues. The CDR3 nucleotides read TGTGCCAGCAGTTACACAGGGTTGAACACTGAAGCTTTCTTT. Translating it yields CASSYTGLNTEAFF.

V gene TRBV6-5 combines with J gene TRBJ2-7; 10 positions agree with TRBD1. The CDR3 has 15 residues. Germline V gives CDR1 MNHEY, CDR2 SVGAGI. Losses at the gene ends were 6 bases for V and 4 bases for J; bases not matched to a gene: 9. In DNA, the CDR3 is TGTGCCAGCAGCAGACCGGGACAGGGGAAGTACGAGCAGTACTTC. Amino acid sequence: CASSRPGQGKYEQYF.

Only a few counts were recorded for this clone. The chain combines TRBV2 with TRBJ2-5, with 9 bases matching TRBD2. This CDR3 comprises 15 residues. Looked up from germline, CDR1 is SNHLY and CDR2 is FYNNEI. J lost 5 bases, V lost 8 bases, and 12 bases had no gene match. This CDR3 reads CASVGLGGLAETQYF. CDR3 sequence (DNA): TGTGCCAGCGTTGGTTTAGGAGGACTAGCGGAGACCCAGTACTTC.

The J gene is TRBJ2-7, the V gene TRBV6-5; tentatively, D is TRBD1 (6 bases). Germline-derived CDR1 and CDR2 are MNHEY and SVGAGI. The CDR3 runs 13 residues. V was trimmed by 5 bases and J by 3 bases, leaving 11 bases between them. The CDR3 sequence: CASSRLQGYEQYF. As DNA, the CDR3 is TGTGCCAGCAGTAGATTACAGGGCTACGAGCAGTACTTC.